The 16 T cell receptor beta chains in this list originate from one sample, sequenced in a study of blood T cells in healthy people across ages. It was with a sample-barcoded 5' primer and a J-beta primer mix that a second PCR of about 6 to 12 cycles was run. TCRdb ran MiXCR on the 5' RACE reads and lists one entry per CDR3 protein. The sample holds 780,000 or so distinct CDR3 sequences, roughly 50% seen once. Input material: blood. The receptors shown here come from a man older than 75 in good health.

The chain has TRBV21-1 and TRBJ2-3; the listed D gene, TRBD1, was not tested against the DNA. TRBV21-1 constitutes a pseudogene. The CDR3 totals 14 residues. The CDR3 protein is CASPPGGSTDTQYF. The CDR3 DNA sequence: TGTGCCAGCCCCCCCGGGGGAAGCACAGATACGCAGTATTTT.

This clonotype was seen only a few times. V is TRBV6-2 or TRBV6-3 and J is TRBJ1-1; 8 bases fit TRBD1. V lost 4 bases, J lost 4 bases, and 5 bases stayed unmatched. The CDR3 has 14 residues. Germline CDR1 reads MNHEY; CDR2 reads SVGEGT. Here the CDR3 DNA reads TGTGCCAGCAGTTCAGGGGGCAAGGGCACTGAAGCTTTCTTT. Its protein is CASSSGGKGTEAFF.

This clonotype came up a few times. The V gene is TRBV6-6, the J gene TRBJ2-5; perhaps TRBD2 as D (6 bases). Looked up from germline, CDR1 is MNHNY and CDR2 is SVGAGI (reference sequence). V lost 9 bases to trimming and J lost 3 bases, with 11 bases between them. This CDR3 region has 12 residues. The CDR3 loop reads CASSGPEETQYF. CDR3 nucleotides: TGTGCCAGTAGCGGCCCCGAAGAGACCCAGTACTTC.

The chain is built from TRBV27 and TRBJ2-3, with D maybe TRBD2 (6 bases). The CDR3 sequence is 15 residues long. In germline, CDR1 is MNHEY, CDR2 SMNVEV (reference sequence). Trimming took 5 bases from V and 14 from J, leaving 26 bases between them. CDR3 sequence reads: CASSDGSGGHRYAYF. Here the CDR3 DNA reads TGTGCCAGCAGTGACGGGAGTGGAGGGCACAGATACGCGTATTTT.

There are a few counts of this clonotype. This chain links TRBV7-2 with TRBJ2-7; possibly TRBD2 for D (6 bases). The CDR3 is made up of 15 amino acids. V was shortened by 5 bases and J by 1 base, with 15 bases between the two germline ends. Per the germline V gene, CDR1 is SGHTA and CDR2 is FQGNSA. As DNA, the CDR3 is TGTGCCAGCAGCCTACGGGCTAGCGAGTCCTACGAGCAGTACTTC. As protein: CASSLRASESYEQYF.

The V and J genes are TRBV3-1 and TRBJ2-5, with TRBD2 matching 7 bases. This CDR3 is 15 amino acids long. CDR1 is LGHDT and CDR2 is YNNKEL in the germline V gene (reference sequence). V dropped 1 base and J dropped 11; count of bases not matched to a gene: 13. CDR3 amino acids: CASSQGAGEYNEQYF. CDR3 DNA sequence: TGTGCCAGCAGCCAAGGGGCGGGAGAGTACAATGAGCAGTACTTC.

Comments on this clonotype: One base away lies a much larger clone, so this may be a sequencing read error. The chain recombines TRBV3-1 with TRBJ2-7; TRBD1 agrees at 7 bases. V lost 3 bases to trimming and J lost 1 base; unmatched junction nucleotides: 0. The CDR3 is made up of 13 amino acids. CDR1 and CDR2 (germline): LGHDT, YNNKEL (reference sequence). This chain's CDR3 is CASSQTGSYEQYF. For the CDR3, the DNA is TGTGCCAGCAGCCAGACAGGGTCCTACGAGCAGTACTTC.

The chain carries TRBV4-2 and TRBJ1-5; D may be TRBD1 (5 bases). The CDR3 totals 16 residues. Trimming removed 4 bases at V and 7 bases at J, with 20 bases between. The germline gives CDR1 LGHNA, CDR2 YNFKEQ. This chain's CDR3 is CASSPGGLGVGQPQHF. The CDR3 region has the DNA TGTGCCAGCAGCCCCGGCGGCTTAGGGGTTGGACAGCCCCAGCATTTT.

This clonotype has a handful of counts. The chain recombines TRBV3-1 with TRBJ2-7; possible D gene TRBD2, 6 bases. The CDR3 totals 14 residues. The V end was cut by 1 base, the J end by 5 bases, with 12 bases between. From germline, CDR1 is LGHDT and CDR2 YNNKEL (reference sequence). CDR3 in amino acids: CASSQVLGLNEQYF. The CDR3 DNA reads TGTGCCAGCAGCCAAGTTCTGGGACTCAACGAGCAGTACTTC.

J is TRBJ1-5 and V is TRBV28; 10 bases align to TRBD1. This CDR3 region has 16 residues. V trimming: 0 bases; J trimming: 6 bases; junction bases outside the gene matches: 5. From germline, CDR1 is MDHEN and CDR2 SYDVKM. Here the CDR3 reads CASSLWGTGVRQPQHF. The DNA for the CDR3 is TGTGCCAGCAGTTTATGGGGGACAGGGGTACGTCAGCCCCAGCATTTT.

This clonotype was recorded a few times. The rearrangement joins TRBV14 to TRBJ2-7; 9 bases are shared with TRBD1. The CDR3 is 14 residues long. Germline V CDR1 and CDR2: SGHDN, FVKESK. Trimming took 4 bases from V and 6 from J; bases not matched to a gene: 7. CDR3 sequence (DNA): TGTGCCAGCAGCCTACGGACAGGGGAGGGCGAGCAGTACTTC. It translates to CASSLRTGEGEQYF.

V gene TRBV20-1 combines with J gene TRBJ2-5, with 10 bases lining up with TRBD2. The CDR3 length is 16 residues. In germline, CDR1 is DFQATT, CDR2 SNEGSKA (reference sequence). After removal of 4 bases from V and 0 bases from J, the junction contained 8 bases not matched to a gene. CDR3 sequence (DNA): TGCAGTGCTACCGACTGGCTAGCGGGAGACCAAGAGACCCAGTACTTC. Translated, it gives CSATDWLAGDQETQYF.

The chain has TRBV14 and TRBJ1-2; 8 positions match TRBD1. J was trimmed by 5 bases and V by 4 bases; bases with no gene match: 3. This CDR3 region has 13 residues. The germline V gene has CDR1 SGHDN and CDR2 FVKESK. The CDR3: CASSPGGVYGYTF. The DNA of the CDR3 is TGTGCCAGCAGCCCAGGGGGCGTATATGGCTACACCTTC.

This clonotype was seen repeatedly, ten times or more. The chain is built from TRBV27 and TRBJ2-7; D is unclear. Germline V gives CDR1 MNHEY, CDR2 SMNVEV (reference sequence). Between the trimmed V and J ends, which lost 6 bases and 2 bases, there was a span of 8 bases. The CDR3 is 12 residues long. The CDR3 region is CASRRFPYEQYF. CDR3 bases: TGTGCCAGCAGAAGATTTCCCTACGAGCAGTACTTC.

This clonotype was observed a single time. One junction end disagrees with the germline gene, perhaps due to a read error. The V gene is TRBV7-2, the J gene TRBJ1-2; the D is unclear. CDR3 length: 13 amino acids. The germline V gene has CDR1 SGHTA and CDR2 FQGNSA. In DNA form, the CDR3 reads TGTGCCAGCAGCTTGACATCGACCGTGGGCTACTCCTTC. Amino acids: CASSLTSTVGYSF.

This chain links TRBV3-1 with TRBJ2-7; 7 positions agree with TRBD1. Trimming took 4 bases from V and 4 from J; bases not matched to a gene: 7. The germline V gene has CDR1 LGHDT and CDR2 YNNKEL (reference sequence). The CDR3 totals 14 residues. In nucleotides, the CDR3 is TGTGCCAGCAGCCTCGGGACAGAATATTACGAGCAGTACTTC. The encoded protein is CASSLGTEYYEQYF.